The present TCR beta chain was sequenced within a study of blood T cell repertoires in COVID-19. The wider study: T cells, B-cell-depleted T cells, or PBMCs provided the cDNA or gDNA that served as material.

Seattle's enrolled individuals joined amid active infection and were then monitored longitudinally. The germline CDR1 and CDR2 sequences are SGHAT and FQNNGV. The junction had 10 bases not matched to a gene; V was cut back by 5 bases and J by 10 bases. CDR3 length: 13 residues. There are a few counts of this clone. Data came from immunoSEQ multiplex PCR; TCRdb stores just in-frame clones and leaves some out. Of 150,000 to 200,000 clones in the sample, about 76% were seen once. The chain is built from TRBV11-2 and TRBJ2-5; 7 bases align to TRBD1. This clonotype originated in a woman between 40 and 55 years old with COVID-19, enrolled during active disease. Sequencing was done on a sample of peripheral blood. The CDR3 DNA is TGTGCCAGCAGCAACCGGACAGGTCCCCACCAGTACTTC. Translation: CASSNRTGPHQYF.